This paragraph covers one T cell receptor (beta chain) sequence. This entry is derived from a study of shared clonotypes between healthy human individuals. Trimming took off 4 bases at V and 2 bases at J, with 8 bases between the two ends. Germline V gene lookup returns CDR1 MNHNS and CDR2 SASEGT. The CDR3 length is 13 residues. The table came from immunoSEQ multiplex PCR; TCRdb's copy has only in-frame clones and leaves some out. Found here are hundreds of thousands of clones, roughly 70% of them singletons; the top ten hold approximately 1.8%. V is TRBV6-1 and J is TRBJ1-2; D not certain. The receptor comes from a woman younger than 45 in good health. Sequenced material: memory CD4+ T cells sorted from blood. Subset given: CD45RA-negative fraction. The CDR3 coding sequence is TGTGCCAGCAGTGTCGACGGGAACTATGGCTACACCTTC. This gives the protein CASSVDGNYGYTF.